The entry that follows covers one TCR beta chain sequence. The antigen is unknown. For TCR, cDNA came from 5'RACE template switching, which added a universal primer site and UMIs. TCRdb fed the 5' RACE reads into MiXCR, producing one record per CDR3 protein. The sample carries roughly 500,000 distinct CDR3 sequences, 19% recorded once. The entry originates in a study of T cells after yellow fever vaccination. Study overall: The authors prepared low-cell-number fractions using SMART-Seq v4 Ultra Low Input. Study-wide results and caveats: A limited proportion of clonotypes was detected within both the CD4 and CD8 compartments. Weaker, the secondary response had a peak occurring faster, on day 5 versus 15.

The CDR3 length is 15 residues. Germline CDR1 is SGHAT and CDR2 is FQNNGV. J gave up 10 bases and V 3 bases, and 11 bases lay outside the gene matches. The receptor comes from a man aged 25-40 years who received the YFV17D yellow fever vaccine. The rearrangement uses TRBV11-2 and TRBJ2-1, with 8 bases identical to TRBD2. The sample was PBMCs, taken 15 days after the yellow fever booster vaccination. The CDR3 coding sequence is TGTGCCAGCAGCTTGTCCGCGGGGGGACGGTCAGAGCAGTTCTTC. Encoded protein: CASSLSAGGRSEQFF.